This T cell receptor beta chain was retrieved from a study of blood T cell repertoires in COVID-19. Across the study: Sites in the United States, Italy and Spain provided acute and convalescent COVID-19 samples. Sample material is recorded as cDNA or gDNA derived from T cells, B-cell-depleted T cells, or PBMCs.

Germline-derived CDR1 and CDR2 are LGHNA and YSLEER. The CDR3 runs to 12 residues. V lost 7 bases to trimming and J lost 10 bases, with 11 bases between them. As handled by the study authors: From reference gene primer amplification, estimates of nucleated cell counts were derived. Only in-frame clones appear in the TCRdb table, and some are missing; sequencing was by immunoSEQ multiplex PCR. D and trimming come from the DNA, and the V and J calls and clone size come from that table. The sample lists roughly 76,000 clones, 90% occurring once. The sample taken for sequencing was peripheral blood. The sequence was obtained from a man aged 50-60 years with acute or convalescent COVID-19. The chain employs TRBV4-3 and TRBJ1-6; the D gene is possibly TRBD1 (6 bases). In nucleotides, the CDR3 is TGCGCCAGCAAACAGGGAAGCTCACCCCTCCACTTT. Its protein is CASKQGSSPLHF.